The present TCR beta chain was sequenced within a study of T cells in Graves' hyperthyroidism and ophthalmopathy. Overall study: Once the initial diagnosis was made, peripheral blood was obtained before any treatment.

Diagnostic assessment was based on clinical symptoms, serum thyroxine and TRAb, thyroid ultrasound and orbital computed tomography. This clonotype has ten or more counts. The investigators amplified TCR beta CDR3 regions from RNA transcripts. TCR CDR3 regions were first amplified by RT-PCR with HTBI primers. TCRdb itself ran the multiplex PCR reads through MiXCR, one entry per CDR3 protein. The sample includes more than 650,000 distinct CDR3 sequences, 12% to 15% seen only once; the top ten take 10%. Trimming pared 4 bases from V and 3 bases from J, leaving 16 bases between. Germline V gene data show CDR1 as MNHEY and CDR2 as SMNVEV (reference sequence). The CDR3 totals 15 residues.

This sequence was found in a woman between 18 and 30 years old with Graves' hyperthyroidism. This sequence joins TRBV27 and TRBJ2-7; weak D call: TRBD2 (6 bases). The sample was blood. The CDR3 loop reads CASSSGLLRGYEQYF. The CDR3 region has the DNA TGTGCCAGCAGTTCGGGACTCCTCCGGGGCTACGAGCAGTACTTC.